This T cell receptor (beta chain) was sequenced during a study of beta chain features in type 1 diabetes. This clone has a handful of counts. V lost 4 bases to trimming and J lost 3 bases, with 16 bases between them. Germline V lookup: CDR1 LNHDA, CDR2 SQIVND (reference sequence). This CDR3 contains 15 residues. As every portion of the isolated RNA was reverse transcribed, the sequencing read expressed TCRB transcripts. TCRdb's table, derived via immunoSEQ multiplex PCR, lists solely in-frame clones and lacks some. Of around 280,000 clones detected, approximately 8% appear once; the ten largest clones hold about 0.93%.

The sequence was collected from a woman between 18 and 29 years old in good health. The sequenced sample was central memory CD4+ T cells from blood. V and J are TRBV19 and TRBJ2-7; D may be TRBD1 (6 bases). CDR3 amino acids: CASSTTHRGIYEQYV. In nucleotides, the CDR3 is TGTGCCAGTAGTACCACCCATAGGGGGATCTACGAGCAGTACGTC.